A selection of T cell receptor beta chains follows, all from one sample in a study of cytotoxic CD8 clonotypes in ibrutinib-treated CLL. Some clones are missing from TCRdb's copy, which holds only in-frame ones; the method was immunoSEQ multiplex PCR. The sample has around 33,000 clones, 69% seen once. The sample in question was PBMCs, obtained before ibrutinib treatment. The receptors stem from a human donor with chronic lymphocytic leukemia. Both conserved end residues are part of each CDR3. D genes are given only for firm matches. Clone sizes are given selectively: once, few, many, or a class where the clone is expanded.

d_call,v_call,clone_size,j_call,cdr3_aa,cdr3_nt
NA,TRBV19,NA,TRBJ2-5,CASSGLKETQYF,TGTGCCAGTAGTGGACTGAAAGAGACCCAGTACTTC
TRBD1,TRBV30,NA,TRBJ1-5,CAWSEGQGGQPQHF,TGTGCCTGGAGTGAGGGACAGGGCGGGCAGCCCCAGCATTTT
TRBD1,TRBV7-9,NA,TRBJ2-7,CASSSPGQGLGEQYF,TGTGCCAGCAGCTCGCCTGGACAGGGGTTGGGGGAGCAGTACTTC
NA,TRBV6-5,NA,TRBJ1-5,CASSSRTGNQPQHF,TGTGCCAGCAGTTCCAGGACAGGCAATCAGCCCCAGCATTTT
TRBD2,TRBV5-1,NA,TRBJ2-5,CASSPSGGSGETQYF,TGCGCCAGCAGCCCTAGCGGGGGGTCTGGAGAGACCCAGTACTTC
TRBD2,TRBV6-5,NA,TRBJ2-5,CASSPGRLGKETQYF,TGTGCCAGCAGCCCCGGGAGGCTGGGGAAAGAGACCCAGTACTTC
TRBD1,TRBV7-6,NA,TRBJ2-1,CASSPRTGGSYNEQFF,TGTGCCAGCAGCCCCCGGACAGGGGGATCCTACAATGAGCAGTTCTTC
TRBD1,TRBV5-1,few,TRBJ2-7,CASSVGGTGANEQYF,TGCGCCAGCAGCGTAGGTGGGACAGGGGCCAACGAGCAGTACTTC
NA,TRBV11-2,NA,TRBJ2-7,CASSLGGPYEQYF,TGTGCCAGCAGCTTAGGGGGCCCCTACGAGCAGTACTTC
NA,TRBV6-1,NA,TRBJ2-7,CASSENYEQYF,TGTGCCAGCAGTGAGAACTACGAGCAGTACTTC
TRBD2,TRBV28,NA,TRBJ2-1,CASSTETSGREQFF,TGTGCCAGCAGTACAGAGACTAGCGGGAGAGAGCAGTTCTTC
NA,TRBV7-6,NA,TRBJ1-6,CASSLAGTYNSPLHF,TGTGCCAGCAGCTTAGCGGGGACCTATAATTCACCCCTCCACTTT
NA,TRBV4-2,NA,TRBJ1-6,CASSQGGGALHF,TGTGCCAGCAGCCAAGGAGGGGGAGCCCTCCACTTT
TRBD2,TRBV9,NA,TRBJ2-7,CASQGGAGASYEQYF,TGTGCCAGTCAGGGTGGGGCGGGAGCCTCCTACGAGCAGTACTTC
NA,TRBV5-1,NA,TRBJ2-7,CASRRQIQGTYEQYF,TGCGCCAGCAGACGACAGATACAGGGCACCTACGAGCAGTACTTC
TRBD2,TRBV5-6,NA,TRBJ2-3,CASSWGGGTDTQYF,TGTGCCAGCAGCTGGGGAGGGGGCACAGATACGCAGTATTTT
NA,TRBV27,NA,TRBJ1-5,CASSLSGTNQPQHF,TGTGCCAGCAGTTTATCCGGCACCAATCAGCCCCAGCATTTT
NA,TRBV6-1,NA,TRBJ1-5,CASSESGLTQPQHF,TGTGCCAGCAGTGAATCTGGGCTCACTCAGCCCCAGCATTTT
NA,TRBV18,NA,TRBJ2-3,CASSPPPSERVGTDTF,TGTGCCAGCTCACCACCGCCGTCGGAACGAGTCGGGACTGATACCTTT
TRBD2,TRBV19,NA,TRBJ2-1,CASSSLTSGSGRSYNEQFF,TGTGCCAGTAGTAGTCTTACTAGCGGGAGTGGGCGCTCCTACAATGAGCAGTTCTTC
TRBD1,TRBV5-1,NA,TRBJ2-2,CASSLAVQGAQTGELFF,TGCGCCAGCAGCTTGGCGGTCCAGGGGGCGCAAACCGGGGAGCTGTTTTTT
NA,TRBV20-1,NA,TRBJ2-5,CSGGVETQYF,TGCAGTGGGGGGGTGGAGACCCAGTACTTC
NA,TRBV28,few,TRBJ2-3,CASRPREDTQYF,TGTGCCAGCAGGCCGAGGGAAGATACGCAGTATTTT
TRBD1,TRBV6-1,NA,TRBJ1-2,CASTPQGGVYGYTF,TGTGCCAGCACTCCGCAGGGGGGCGTCTATGGCTACACCTTC
NA,TRBV7-8,NA,TRBJ1-1,CASSFLGSGAEAFF,TGTGCCAGCAGCTTTCTGGGAAGTGGGGCTGAAGCTTTCTTT
TRBD2,TRBV9,NA,TRBJ2-5,CASSVGSGGAGETQYF,TGTGCCAGCAGCGTAGGTAGCGGGGGGGCTGGAGAGACCCAGTACTTC
TRBD1,TRBV7-6,NA,TRBJ2-7,CASSFGQGYEQYF,TGTGCCAGCAGCTTCGGACAGGGCTACGAGCAGTACTTC
TRBD2,TRBV7-2,NA,TRBJ2-1,CASRPRLAGDTQYNEQFF,TGTGCCAGCAGACCCAGACTAGCGGGTGATACCCAATACAATGAGCAGTTCTTC
NA,TRBV5-1,NA,TRBJ2-3,CASSLGGNTQYF,TGCGCCAGCAGCTTGGGGGGCAATACGCAGTATTTT
TRBD1,TRBV7-2,NA,TRBJ2-4,CASSYGQGKNIQYF,TGTGCCAGCAGCTACGGACAGGGCAAAAACATTCAGTACTTC
NA,TRBV7-9,few,TRBJ1-2,CASSLALALLKGGYTF,TGTGCCAGCAGCTTAGCCCTGGCCCTCCTTAAGGGTGGCTACACCTTC
NA,TRBV19,NA,TRBJ1-4,CASTLRGGNEKLFF,TGTGCCAGTACTCTTAGGGGGGGTAATGAAAAACTGTTTTTT
NA,TRBV18,few,TRBJ1-1,CASSPPLRVEAFF,TGTGCCAGCTCACCACCGCTTCGGGTCGAAGCTTTCTTT
TRBD1,TRBV11-2,once,TRBJ1-4,CASSTTGDGEKLFF,TGTGCCAGCAGCACAACAGGGGACGGTGAAAAACTGTTTTTT
NA,TRBV27,NA,TRBJ1-1,CATAGGLFTEAFF,TGTGCCACCGCGGGGGGTTTATTTACTGAAGCTTTCTTT